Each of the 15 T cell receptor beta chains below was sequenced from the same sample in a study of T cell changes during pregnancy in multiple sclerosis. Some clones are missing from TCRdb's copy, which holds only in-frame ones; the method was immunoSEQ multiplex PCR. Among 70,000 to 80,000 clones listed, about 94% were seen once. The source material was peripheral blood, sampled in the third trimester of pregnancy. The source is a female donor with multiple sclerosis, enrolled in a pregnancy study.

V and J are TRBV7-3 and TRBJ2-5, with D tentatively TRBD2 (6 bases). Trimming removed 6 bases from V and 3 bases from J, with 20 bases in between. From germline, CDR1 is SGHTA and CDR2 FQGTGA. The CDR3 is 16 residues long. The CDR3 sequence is CASRLGFGTGEETQYF. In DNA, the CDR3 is TGTGCCAGCAGATTAGGGTTCGGGACGGGAGAAGAGACCCAGTACTTC. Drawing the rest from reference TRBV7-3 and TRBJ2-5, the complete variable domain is GAGVSQTPSNKVTEKGKYVELRCDPISGHTALYWYRQSLGQGPEFLIYFQGTGAADDSGLPNDRFFAVRPEGSVSTLKIQRTERGDSAVYLCASRLGFGTGEETQYFGPGTRLLVL.

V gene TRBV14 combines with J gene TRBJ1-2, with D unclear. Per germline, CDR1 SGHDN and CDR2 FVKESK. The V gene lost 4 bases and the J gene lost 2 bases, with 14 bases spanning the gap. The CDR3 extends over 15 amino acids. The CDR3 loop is CASSPGLIVNYGYTF. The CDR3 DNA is TGTGCCAGCAGCCCTGGACTGATCGTGAACTATGGCTACACCTTC.

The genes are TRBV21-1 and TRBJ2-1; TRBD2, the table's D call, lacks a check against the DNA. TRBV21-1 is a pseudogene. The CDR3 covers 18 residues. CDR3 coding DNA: TGTGCCAGCAGCAAAGAAGGATTTCGACTAGCGGGGGGGAATGAGCAGTTCTTC. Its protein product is CASSKEGFRLAGGNEQFF.

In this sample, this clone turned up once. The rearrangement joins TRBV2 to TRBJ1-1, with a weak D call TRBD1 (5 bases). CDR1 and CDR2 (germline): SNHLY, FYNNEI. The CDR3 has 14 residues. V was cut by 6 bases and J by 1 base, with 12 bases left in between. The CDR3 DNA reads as TGTGCCAGCAGAAGGGGACTTCAGAACACTGAAGCTTTCTTT. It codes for CASRRGLQNTEAFF.

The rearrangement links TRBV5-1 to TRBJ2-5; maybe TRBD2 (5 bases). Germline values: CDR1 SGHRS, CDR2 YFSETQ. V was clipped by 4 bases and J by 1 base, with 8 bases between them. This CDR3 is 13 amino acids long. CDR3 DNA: TGCGCCAGCAGCGTCCGGGGCCAAGAGACCCAGTACTTC. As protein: CASSVRGQETQYF.

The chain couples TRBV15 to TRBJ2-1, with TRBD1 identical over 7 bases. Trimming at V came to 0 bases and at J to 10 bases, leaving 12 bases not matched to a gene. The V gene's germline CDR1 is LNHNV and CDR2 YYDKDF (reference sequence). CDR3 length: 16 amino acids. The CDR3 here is CATSRDFRTGPIEQFF. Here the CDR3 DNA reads TGTGCCACCAGCAGAGATTTTAGGACAGGCCCTATCGAGCAGTTCTTC.

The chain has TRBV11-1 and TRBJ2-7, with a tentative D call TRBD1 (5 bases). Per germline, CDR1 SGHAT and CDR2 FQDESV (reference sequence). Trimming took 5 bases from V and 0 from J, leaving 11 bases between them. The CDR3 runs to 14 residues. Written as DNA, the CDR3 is TGTGCCAGCAGCGCAACAGGAGCCTCCTACGAGCAGTACTTC. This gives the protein CASSATGASYEQYF.

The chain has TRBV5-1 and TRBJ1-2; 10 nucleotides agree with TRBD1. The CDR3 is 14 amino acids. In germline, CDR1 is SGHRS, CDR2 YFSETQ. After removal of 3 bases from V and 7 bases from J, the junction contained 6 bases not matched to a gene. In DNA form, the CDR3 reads TGCGCCAGCAGCTCGACAGGGGGCGCGAGTGGCTACACCTTC. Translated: CASSSTGGASGYTF.

The CDR3 nucleotides are TGCAGCGTTGACCCAGGGAGCGGGAGGGACACCTTC. Translated, it gives CSVDPGSGRDTF. This chain connects TRBV29-1 to TRBJ1-2; D is perhaps TRBD1 (5 bases). The ends were cut back, 3 bases at V and 12 bases at J, with 17 bases in the middle. This CDR3 is 12 amino acids long. The germline CDR1 and CDR2 sequences are SQVTM and ANQGSEA.

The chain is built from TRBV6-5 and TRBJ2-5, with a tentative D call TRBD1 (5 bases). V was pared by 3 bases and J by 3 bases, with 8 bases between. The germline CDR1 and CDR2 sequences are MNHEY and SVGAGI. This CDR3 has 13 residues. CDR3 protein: CASSYLTEETQYF. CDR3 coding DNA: TGTGCCAGCAGTTATTTGACAGAAGAGACCCAGTACTTC.

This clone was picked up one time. This CDR3 is CASSLAGTSGYEQYF. The CDR3 nucleotides read TGTGCCAGCAGCTTAGCCGGGACTAGTGGCTACGAGCAGTACTTC. The V gene is TRBV7-2, the J gene TRBJ2-7; TRBD2 matches 8 bases. Per germline, CDR1 SGHTA and CDR2 FQGNSA. CDR3 length: 15 residues. J lost 3 bases, V lost 0 bases, and 4 bases had no gene match.

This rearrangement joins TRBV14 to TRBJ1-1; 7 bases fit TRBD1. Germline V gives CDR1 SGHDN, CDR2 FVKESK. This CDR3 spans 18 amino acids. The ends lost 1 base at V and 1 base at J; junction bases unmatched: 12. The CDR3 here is CASSQAWTGRIRNTEAFF. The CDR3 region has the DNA TGTGCCAGCAGCCAAGCGTGGACAGGTCGAATACGGAACACTGAAGCTTTCTTT.

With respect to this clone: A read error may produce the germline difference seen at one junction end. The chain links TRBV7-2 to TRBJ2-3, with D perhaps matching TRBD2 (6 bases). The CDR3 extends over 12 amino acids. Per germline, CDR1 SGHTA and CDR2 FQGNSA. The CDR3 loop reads CASSVLALGLHF. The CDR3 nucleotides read TGTGCCAGCAGCGTACTAGCTCTCGGTTTGCATTTT.

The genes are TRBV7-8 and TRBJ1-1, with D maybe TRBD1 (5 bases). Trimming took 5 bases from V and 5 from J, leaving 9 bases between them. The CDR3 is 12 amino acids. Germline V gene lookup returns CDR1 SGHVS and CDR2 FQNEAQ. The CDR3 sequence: CASSRGGTEAFF. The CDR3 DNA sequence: TGTGCCAGCAGCCGGGGGGGAACTGAAGCTTTCTTT.

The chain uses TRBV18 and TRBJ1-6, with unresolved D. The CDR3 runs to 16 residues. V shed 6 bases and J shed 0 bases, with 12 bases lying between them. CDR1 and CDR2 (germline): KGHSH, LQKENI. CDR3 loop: CASSPGSGSYNSPLHF. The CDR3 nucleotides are TGTGCCAGCTCGCCGGGGTCGGGCTCCTATAATTCACCCCTCCACTTT. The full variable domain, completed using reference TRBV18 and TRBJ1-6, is NAGVMQNPRHLVRRRGQEARLRCSPMKGHSHVYWYRQLPEEGLKFMVYLQKENIIDESGMPKERFSAEFPKEGPSILRIQQVVRGDSAAYFCASSPGSGSYNSPLHFGNGTRLTVT.